What follows are 23 T cell receptor beta chains derived from one specimen sequenced in a study of PD-1 blockade in classical Hodgkin lymphoma. Autologous stem cell transplantation was followed by relapse in every patient, and brentuximab vedotin exposure varied. Profiling relied on immunoSEQ multiplex PCR, and the TCRdb table lists in-frame clones only, not all of them. The profile covers tens of thousands of clones, with around 93% appearing a single time and about 7.8% taken by the ten largest. The sample consisted of peripheral blood mononuclear cells (PBMCs), taken at baseline. The receptors originated from a human donor with classical Hodgkin lymphoma.

The chain recombines TRBV2 with TRBJ2-6; TRBD2 matches 11 bases. Germline V gives CDR1 SNHLY, CDR2 FYNNEI. The length of the CDR3 is 17 residues. The V and J ends lost 6 bases and 2 bases, in that order; junction bases with no gene match: 6. Here the CDR3 DNA reads TGTGCCAGCAGCGCACTAGCGGGAGACCCTGGGGCCAACGTCCTGACTTTC. Protein product: CASSALAGDPGANVLTF.

This chain joins TRBV7-2 and TRBJ2-1; TRBD1 matches 8 bases. The CDR3 covers 13 residues. The V gene end was trimmed by 5 bases and the J gene end by 6 bases; junction bases not matched to a gene: 3. Looked up from germline, CDR1 is SGHTA and CDR2 is FQGNSA. CDR3 loop: CASSPGQANEQFF. CDR3 coding DNA: TGTGCCAGCAGCCCGGGACAGGCCAATGAGCAGTTCTTC.

This rearrangement joins TRBV29-1 to TRBJ2-7; 8 bases align to TRBD2. Looked up from germline, CDR1 is SQVTM and CDR2 is ANQGSEA. This CDR3 is built from 15 residues. J was trimmed by 1 base and V by 6 bases; bases with no gene match: 11. This CDR3 is CSVTDPGGRSYEQYF. In DNA form, the CDR3 reads TGCAGCGTCACCGATCCGGGCGGGAGGTCCTACGAGCAGTACTTC.

This chain links TRBV9 with TRBJ2-2, with 9 bases fitting TRBD1. Looked up from germline, CDR1 is SGDLS and CDR2 is YYNGEE. This CDR3 has 15 amino acids. The junction had 8 bases not matched to a gene; V was cut back by 7 bases and J by 4 bases. The CDR3 region has the DNA TGTGCCAGCGTAGGGGGACAGGGTACCACCGGGGAGCTGTTTTTT. It translates to CASVGGQGTTGELFF.

The rearrangement joins TRBV7-7 to TRBJ1-3; D remains ambiguous. The CDR3 has 15 amino acids. Germline assignment: CDR1 SSHAT and CDR2 FNYEAQ (reference sequence). Between the trimmed V and J ends, which lost 2 bases and 0 bases, there was a span of 8 bases. For the CDR3, the DNA is TGTGCCAGCAGCTTAAGCCTGAACTCTGGAAACACCATATATTTT. It yields the protein CASSLSLNSGNTIYF.

Written as DNA, the CDR3 is TGCAGCGTTGCGGGGGGAGCAGCGGGGTATCAAGAGACCCAGTACTTC. Translating gives CSVAGGAAGYQETQYF. The gene calls are TRBV29-1 and TRBJ2-5; 7 nucleotides agree with TRBD2. CDR3 size: 16 residues. V lost 4 bases and J lost 2; bases outside the gene matches: 13. Germline V lookup: CDR1 SQVTM, CDR2 ANQGSEA.

The V and J genes are TRBV19 and TRBJ2-2; TRBD2 agrees at 8 bases. Germline V gene sequence: CDR1 LNHDA, CDR2 SQIVND (reference sequence). The CDR3 consists of 15 residues. J was trimmed by 5 bases and V by 4 bases; bases with no gene match: 6. CDR3 sequence: CASSTAGGRTGELFF. The CDR3 DNA follows: TGTGCCAGTAGTACCGCGGGAGGCCGAACCGGGGAGCTGTTTTTT. Combining the CDR3 with reference TRBV19 and TRBJ2-2 gives the whole variable domain DGGITQSPKYLFRKEGQNVTLSCEQNLNHDAMYWYRQDPGQGLRLIYYSQIVNDFQKGDIAEGYSVSREKKESFPLTVTSAQKNPTAFYLCASSTAGGRTGELFFGEGSRLTVL.

The chain employs TRBV10-2 and TRBJ2-7; the match to TRBD2 covers 8 bases. The trim removed 3 bases at V and 0 bases at J, leaving 4 bases unmatched. Germline assignment: CDR1 WSHSY and CDR2 SAAADI. The CDR3 extends over 15 amino acids. The CDR3 DNA reads as TGCGCCAGCAGTGATTCTGCGGGAGGCTCCTACGAGCAGTACTTC. It specifies CASSDSAGGSYEQYF.

In its sample, this clone was seen once. Written as DNA, the CDR3 is TGTGCCACCAGCAGAGATGGCGGACTAAACACCTACAATGAGCAGTTCTTC. Protein: CATSRDGGLNTYNEQFF. The V and J genes are TRBV15 and TRBJ2-1, with a possible D match to TRBD2 (6 bases). The V end was cut by 0 bases, the J end by 2 bases, with 14 bases between. The CDR3 totals 17 residues. Germline assignment: CDR1 LNHNV and CDR2 YYDKDF (reference sequence).

V is TRBV7-9 and J is TRBJ2-1; D possibly corresponds to TRBD2 (5 bases). The V gene lost 5 bases and the J gene lost 7 bases, with 12 bases spanning the gap. The germline gives CDR1 SEHNR, CDR2 FQNEAQ (reference sequence). The CDR3 contains 13 residues. In DNA, the CDR3 is TGTGCCAGCAGCATACTCCGGGAAAATGAGCAGTTCTTC. It is translated as CASSILRENEQFF. The variable domain in full, with the rest retrieved from reference TRBV7-9 and TRBJ2-1, is DTGVSQNPRHKITKRGQNVTFRCDPISEHNRLYWYRQTLGQGPEFLTYFQNEAQLEKSRLLSDRFSAERPKGSFSTLEIQRTEQGDSAMYLCASSILRENEQFFGPGTRLTVL.

The chain joins TRBV9 to TRBJ2-5, with TRBD1 matching over 10 bases. CDR1 and CDR2 (germline): SGDLS, YYNGEE. This CDR3 spans 17 amino acids. The V segment lost 3 bases and the J segment 0 bases; nucleotides outside the gene matches: 8. Here the CDR3 DNA reads TGTGCCAGCAGCGCAGCGGACAGGGGGACCTACCAAGAGACCCAGTACTTC. It encodes CASSAADRGTYQETQYF.

V and J are TRBV15 and TRBJ2-6; a weak D match, TRBD1 (5 bases). V was shortened by 0 bases and J by 5 bases, with 17 bases between the two germline ends. The CDR3 has 18 residues. The V gene's germline CDR1 is LNHNV and CDR2 YYDKDF (reference sequence). This CDR3 is CATSRDQNRWIRANVLTF. The CDR3 DNA follows: TGTGCCACCAGCAGAGATCAAAACAGGTGGATAAGGGCCAACGTCCTGACTTTC.

A note on this clone: This sample also contains other DNA sequences that code for the same CDR3. The J gene is TRBJ1-1, the V gene TRBV6-5, with D uncertain. The germline V gene has CDR1 MNHEY and CDR2 SVGAGI. This CDR3 has 13 amino acids. Trimming stripped 2 bases from V and 1 base from J, with 5 bases between. CDR3 sequence: CASSYGGNTEAFF. Here the CDR3 DNA reads TGTGCCAGCAGTTACGGTGGGAACACTGAAGCTTTCTTT.

The chain has TRBV2 and TRBJ1-3; 10 bases agree with TRBD1. J lost 8 bases, V lost 8 bases, and 6 bases had no gene match. The CDR3 length is 13 residues. In germline, CDR1 is SNHLY, CDR2 FYNNEI. CDR3 nucleotides: TGTGCCAGCGGCCGGACAGGGGGACACACCATATATTTT. This translates into CASGRTGGHTIYF.

The rearrangement joins TRBV9 to TRBJ2-1, with D possibly matching TRBD2 (5 bases). The CDR3 length is 15 residues. Germline V gene sequence: CDR1 SGDLS, CDR2 YYNGEE. The V and J ends lost 0 bases and 9 bases respectively, with 16 bases between them. The CDR3 DNA reads as TGTGCCAGCAGCGTAGTGGGCGGACTCTTGGGTGAGCAGTTCTTC. Protein product: CASSVVGGLLGEQFF.

The V gene is TRBV6-5, the J gene TRBJ1-4; D gene ambiguous. The CDR3 is 13 amino acids. V lost 2 bases and J 6 bases, leaving 7 bases between the germline ends. CDR1 is MNHEY, CDR2 SVGAGI, per germline. CDR3 sequence: CASSYRFDEKLFF. Written as DNA, the CDR3 is TGTGCCAGCAGTTACCGTTTCGATGAAAAACTGTTTTTT.

V is TRBV28 and J is TRBJ2-1; D may be TRBD1 (5 bases). The CDR3 has 13 amino acids. V was cut by 2 bases and J by 11 bases, with 13 bases left in between. Germline lookup yields CDR1 MDHEN and CDR2 SYDVKM. The CDR3 protein is CASSLTPDTKQFF. The CDR3 bases are TGTGCCAGCAGTTTAACTCCGGACACAAAGCAGTTCTTC.

V gene TRBV6-1 combines with J gene TRBJ2-3; TRBD1 matches 7 bases. The junction had 12 bases not matched to a gene; V was cut back by 6 bases and J by 6 bases. Germline-derived CDR1 and CDR2 are MNHNS and SASEGT. The CDR3 spans 15 residues. CDR3 DNA sequence: TGTGCCAGCAGACCCGGGACAGCCTACATCGATACGCAGTATTTT. This sequence encodes CASRPGTAYIDTQYF.

This rearrangement joins TRBV7-6 to TRBJ2-2, with 9 positions matching TRBD2. Germline assignment: CDR1 SGHVS and CDR2 FNYEAQ. With V trimmed by 0 bases and J by 4 bases, 3 bases remained unmatched. This CDR3 contains 16 residues. Written as DNA, the CDR3 is TGTGCCAGCAGCTTAGCGCTGCGGGGGGGCACCGGGGAGCTGTTTTTT. Its translation is CASSLALRGGTGELFF.

The chain uses TRBV9 and TRBJ1-2; D uncertain. V lost 3 bases, J lost 7 bases, and 7 bases lay in between. The CDR3 has 11 residues. From germline, CDR1 is SGDLS and CDR2 YYNGEE. In DNA, the CDR3 is TGTGCCAGCAGCGACCCCGGTGGCTACACCTTC. The encoded protein is CASSDPGGYTF.

This chain joins TRBV7-3 and TRBJ2-1, with a weak D call TRBD1 (5 bases). Germline V CDR1 and CDR2: SGHTA, FQGTGA. Trimming took off 4 bases at V and 7 bases at J, with 14 bases between the two ends. The CDR3 length is 14 residues. CDR3 amino acids: CASSSAGSRNEQFF. The CDR3 nucleotides read TGTGCCAGCAGCTCCGCAGGGTCCCGGAATGAGCAGTTCTTC.

The chain couples TRBV18 to TRBJ2-6; D is undetermined. The V end lost 3 bases, the J end lost 2 bases, and 11 bases lay between the germline ends. The CDR3 has 16 residues. Germline V gene sequence: CDR1 KGHSH, CDR2 LQKENI. The CDR3 loop reads CASSPSDDPGANVLTF. The CDR3 region has the DNA TGTGCCAGCTCACCCTCTGACGACCCTGGGGCCAACGTCCTGACTTTC.

The chain carries TRBV27 and TRBJ2-1, with 10 bases matching TRBD1. This CDR3 comprises 13 residues. Losses at the gene ends were 8 bases for V and 8 bases for J; bases not matched to a gene: 6. CDR1 is MNHEY, CDR2 SMNVEV, per germline (reference sequence). The CDR3: CASRGQGVDEQFF. Here the CDR3 DNA reads TGTGCCAGCCGTGGACAGGGGGTCGATGAGCAGTTCTTC.